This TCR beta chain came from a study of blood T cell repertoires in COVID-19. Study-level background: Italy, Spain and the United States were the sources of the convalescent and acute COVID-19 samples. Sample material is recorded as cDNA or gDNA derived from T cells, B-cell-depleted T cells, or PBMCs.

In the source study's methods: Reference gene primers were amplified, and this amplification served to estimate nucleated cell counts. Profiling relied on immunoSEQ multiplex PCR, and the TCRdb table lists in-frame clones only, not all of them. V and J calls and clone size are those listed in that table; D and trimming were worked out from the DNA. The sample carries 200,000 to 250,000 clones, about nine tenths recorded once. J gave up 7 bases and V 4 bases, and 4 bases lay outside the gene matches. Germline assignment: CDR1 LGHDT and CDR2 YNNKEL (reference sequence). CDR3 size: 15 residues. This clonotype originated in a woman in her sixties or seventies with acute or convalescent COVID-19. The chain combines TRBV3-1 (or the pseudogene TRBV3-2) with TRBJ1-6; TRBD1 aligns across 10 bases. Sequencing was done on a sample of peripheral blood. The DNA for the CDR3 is TGTGCCAGCAGCCTCCCGGGACAGGGGAATTCACCCCTCCACTTT. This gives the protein CASSLPGQGNSPLHF.